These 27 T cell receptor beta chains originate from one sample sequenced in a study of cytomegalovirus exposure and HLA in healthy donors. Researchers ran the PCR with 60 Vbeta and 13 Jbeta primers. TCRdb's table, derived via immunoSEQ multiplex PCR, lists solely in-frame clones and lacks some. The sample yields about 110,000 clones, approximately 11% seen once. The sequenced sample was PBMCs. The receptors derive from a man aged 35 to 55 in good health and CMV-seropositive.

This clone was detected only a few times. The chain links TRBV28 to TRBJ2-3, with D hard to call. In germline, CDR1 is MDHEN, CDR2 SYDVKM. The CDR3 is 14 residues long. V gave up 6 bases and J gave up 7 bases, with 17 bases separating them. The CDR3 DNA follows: TGTGCCAGCAGGTACCCCGGAGTTCGGAATACGCAGTATTTT. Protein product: CASRYPGVRNTQYF.

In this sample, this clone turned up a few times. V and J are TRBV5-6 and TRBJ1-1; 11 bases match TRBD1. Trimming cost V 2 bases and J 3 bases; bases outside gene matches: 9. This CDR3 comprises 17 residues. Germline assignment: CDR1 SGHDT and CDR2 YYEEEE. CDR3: CASSFNPGTGGYTEAFF. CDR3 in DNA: TGTGCCAGCAGCTTCAACCCCGGGACAGGGGGTTACACTGAAGCTTTCTTT.

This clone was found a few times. The CDR3 here is CASSLEGTHTDTQYF. The CDR3 DNA reads TGTGCCAGCAGCTTAGAGGGGACTCACACAGATACGCAGTATTTT. The genes are TRBV13 and TRBJ2-3; a possible D gene is TRBD2 (6 bases). The CDR3 extends over 15 amino acids. Trimming removed 1 base at V and 2 bases at J, with 10 bases between. From germline, CDR1 is PRHDT and CDR2 FYEKMQ (reference sequence). Supplemented by reference TRBV13 and TRBJ2-3, the full variable domain reads AAGVIQSPRHLIKEKRETATLKCYPIPRHDTVYWYQQGPGQDPQFLISFYEKMQSDKGSIPDRFSAQQFSDYHSELNMSSLELGDSALYFCASSLEGTHTDTQYFGPGTRLTVL.

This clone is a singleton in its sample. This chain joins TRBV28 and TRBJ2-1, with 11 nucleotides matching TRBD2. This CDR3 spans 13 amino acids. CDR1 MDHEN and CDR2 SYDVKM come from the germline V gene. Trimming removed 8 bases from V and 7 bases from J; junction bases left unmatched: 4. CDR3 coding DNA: TGTGCCAGCGTTAGCGGGGGGGAGAATGAGCAGTTCTTC. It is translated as CASVSGGENEQFF.

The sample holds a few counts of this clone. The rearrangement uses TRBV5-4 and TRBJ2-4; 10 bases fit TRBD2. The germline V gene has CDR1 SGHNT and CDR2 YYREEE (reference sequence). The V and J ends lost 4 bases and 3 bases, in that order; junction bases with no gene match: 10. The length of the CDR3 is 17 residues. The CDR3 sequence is CASSPRPSGGSKNIQYF. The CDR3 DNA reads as TGTGCCAGCAGCCCGAGGCCTAGCGGGGGCAGCAAAAACATTCAGTACTTC.

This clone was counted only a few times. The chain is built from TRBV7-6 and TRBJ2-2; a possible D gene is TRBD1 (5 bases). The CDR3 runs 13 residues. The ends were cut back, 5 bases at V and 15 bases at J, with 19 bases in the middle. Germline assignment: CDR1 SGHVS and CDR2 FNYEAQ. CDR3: CASSLDPSGSVFF. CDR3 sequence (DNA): TGTGCCAGCAGCCTAGACCCCTCAGGGTCGGTGTTTTTT.

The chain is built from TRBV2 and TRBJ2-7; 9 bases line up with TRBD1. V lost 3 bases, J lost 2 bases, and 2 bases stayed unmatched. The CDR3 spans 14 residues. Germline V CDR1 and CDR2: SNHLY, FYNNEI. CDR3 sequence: CASSEGTGPYEQYF. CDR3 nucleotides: TGTGCCAGCAGTGAGGGGACAGGGCCCTACGAGCAGTACTTC.

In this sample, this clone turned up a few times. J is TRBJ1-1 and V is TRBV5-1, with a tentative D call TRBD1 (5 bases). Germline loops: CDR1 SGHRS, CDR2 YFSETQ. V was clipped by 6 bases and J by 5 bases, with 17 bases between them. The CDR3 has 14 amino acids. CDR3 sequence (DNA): TGCGCCAGCACCAAAACCTTACGGGGGACTGAAGCTTTCTTT. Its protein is CASTKTLRGTEAFF.

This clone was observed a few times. CDR3: CAWGTSGMNYF. Written as DNA, the CDR3 is TGTGCCTGGGGGACTAGCGGGATGAACTACTTC. The V gene is TRBV30, the J gene TRBJ2-4; 13 bases align to TRBD2. Unmatched junction bases numbered 5, after V lost 5 bases and J lost 16 bases. This CDR3 contains 11 residues. The germline V gene has CDR1 GTSNPN and CDR2 SVGIG (reference sequence).

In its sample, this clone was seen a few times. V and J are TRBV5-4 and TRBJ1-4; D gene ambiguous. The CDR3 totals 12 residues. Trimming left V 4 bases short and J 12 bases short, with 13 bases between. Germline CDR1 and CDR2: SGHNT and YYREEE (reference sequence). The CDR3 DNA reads TGTGCCAGCAGCGCACATAGTGAGGAACTGTTTTTT. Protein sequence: CASSAHSEELFF.

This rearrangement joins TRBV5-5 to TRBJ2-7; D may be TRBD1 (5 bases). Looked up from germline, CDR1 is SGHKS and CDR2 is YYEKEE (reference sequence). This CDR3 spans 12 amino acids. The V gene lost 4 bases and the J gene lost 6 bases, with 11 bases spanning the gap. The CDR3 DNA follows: TGTGCCAGCAGCATAGCCCAGGGCGAGCAGTACTTC. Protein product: CASSIAQGEQYF.

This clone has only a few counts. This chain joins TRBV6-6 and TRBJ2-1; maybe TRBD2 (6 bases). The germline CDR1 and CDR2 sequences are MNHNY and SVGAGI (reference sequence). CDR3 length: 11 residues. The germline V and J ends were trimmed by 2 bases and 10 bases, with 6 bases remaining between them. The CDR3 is CASSYAGEQFF. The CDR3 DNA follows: TGTGCCAGCAGTTACGCGGGGGAGCAGTTCTTC.

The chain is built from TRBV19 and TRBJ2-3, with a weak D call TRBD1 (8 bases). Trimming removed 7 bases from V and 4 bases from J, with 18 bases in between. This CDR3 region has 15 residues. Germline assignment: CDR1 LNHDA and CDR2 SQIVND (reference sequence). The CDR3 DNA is TGTGCCAGTACAAACAGGGGGGGTTCAGCAGATACGCAGTATTTT. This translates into CASTNRGGSADTQYF.

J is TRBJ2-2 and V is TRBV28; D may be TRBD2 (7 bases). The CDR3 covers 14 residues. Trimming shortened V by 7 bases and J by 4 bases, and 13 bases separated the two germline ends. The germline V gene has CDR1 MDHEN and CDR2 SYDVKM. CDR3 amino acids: CASTGGQRTGELFF. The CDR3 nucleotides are TGTGCCAGCACCGGGGGGCAGCGCACCGGGGAGCTGTTTTTT. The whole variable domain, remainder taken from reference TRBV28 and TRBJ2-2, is DVKVTQSSRYLVKRTGEKVFLECVQDMDHENMFWYRQDPGLGLRLIYFSYDVKMKEKGDIPEGYSVSREKKERFSLILESASTNQTSMYLCASTGGQRTGELFFGEGSRLTVL.

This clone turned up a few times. The CDR3: CASSSTGGPILEQYF. CDR3 sequence (DNA): TGTGCCAGCAGTTCGACAGGGGGCCCCATTCTCGAGCAGTACTTC. The genes are TRBV28 and TRBJ2-7; 10 bases are shared with TRBD1. The germline V gene has CDR1 MDHEN and CDR2 SYDVKM. The V and J ends lost 4 bases and 6 bases, in that order; junction bases with no gene match: 9. The CDR3 length is 15 residues.

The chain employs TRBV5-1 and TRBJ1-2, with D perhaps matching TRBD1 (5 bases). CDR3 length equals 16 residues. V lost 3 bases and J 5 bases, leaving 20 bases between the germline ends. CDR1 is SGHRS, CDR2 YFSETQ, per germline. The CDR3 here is CASSWTPLDTIYGYTF. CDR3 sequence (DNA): TGCGCCAGCAGCTGGACACCCCTGGACACAATTTATGGCTACACCTTC.

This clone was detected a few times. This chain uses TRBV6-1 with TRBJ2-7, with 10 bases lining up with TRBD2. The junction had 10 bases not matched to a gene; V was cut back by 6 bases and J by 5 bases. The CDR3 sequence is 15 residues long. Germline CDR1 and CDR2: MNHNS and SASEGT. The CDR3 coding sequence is TGTGCCAGCAGGCTTCCTAGCGGGAGTGCCCACGAGCAGTACTTC. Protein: CASRLPSGSAHEQYF.

CDR3: CASSPLAGEGYEQYF. The CDR3 coding sequence is TGCGCCAGCAGCCCCCTAGCGGGAGAGGGCTACGAGCAGTACTTC. J is TRBJ2-7 and V is TRBV5-1; 10 bases match TRBD2. The CDR3 covers 15 residues. V lost 4 bases, J lost 3 bases, and 7 bases stayed unmatched. CDR1 and CDR2 from the germline V gene are SGHRS and YFSETQ.

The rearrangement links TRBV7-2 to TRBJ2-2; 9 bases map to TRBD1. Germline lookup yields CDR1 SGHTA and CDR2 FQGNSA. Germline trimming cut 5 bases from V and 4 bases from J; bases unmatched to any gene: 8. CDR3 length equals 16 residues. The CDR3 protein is CASSPQGARGTGELFF. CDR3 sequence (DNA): TGTGCCAGCAGCCCACAGGGGGCGCGCGGCACCGGGGAGCTGTTTTTT.

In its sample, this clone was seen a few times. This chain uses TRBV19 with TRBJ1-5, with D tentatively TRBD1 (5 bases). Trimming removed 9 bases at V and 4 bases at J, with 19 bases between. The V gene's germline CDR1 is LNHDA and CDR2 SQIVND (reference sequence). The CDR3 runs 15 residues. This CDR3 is CASTSRDGGNQPQHF. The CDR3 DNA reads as TGTGCCAGCACTTCCCGGGACGGGGGTAATCAGCCCCAGCATTTT.

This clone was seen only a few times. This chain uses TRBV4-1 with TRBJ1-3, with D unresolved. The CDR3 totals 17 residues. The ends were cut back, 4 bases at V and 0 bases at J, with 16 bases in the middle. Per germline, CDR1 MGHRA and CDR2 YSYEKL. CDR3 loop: CASSRGGMVTSGNTIYF. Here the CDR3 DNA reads TGCGCCAGCAGCCGGGGAGGGATGGTGACCTCTGGAAACACCATATATTTT.

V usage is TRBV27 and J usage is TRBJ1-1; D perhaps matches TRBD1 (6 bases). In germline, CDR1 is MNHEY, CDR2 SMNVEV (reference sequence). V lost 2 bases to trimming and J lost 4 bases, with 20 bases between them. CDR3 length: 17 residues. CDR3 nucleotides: TGTGCCAGCAGTTTAAGGGGGGCCGGGGGGCCGGGCACTGAAGCTTTCTTT. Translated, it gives CASSLRGAGGPGTEAFF.

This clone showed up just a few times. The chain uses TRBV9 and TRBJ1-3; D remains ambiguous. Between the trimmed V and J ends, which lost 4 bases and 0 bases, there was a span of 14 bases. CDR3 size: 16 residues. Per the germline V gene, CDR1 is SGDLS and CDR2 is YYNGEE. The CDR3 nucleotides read TGTGCCAGCAGCACCGCGAACCCCGTCTCTGGAAACACCATATATTTT. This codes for CASSTANPVSGNTIYF.

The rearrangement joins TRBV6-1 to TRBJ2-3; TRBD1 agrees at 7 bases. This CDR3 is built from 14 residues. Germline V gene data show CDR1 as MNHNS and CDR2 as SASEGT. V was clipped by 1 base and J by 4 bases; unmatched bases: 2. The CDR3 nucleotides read TGTGCCAGCAGTGAAGGACAGGGTGCAGATACGCAGTATTTT. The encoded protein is CASSEGQGADTQYF.

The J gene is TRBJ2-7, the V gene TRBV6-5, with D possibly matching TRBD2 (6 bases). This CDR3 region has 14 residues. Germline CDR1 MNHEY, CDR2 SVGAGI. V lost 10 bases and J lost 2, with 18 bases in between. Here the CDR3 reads CATSFGSDTYEQYF. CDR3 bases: TGTGCCACCTCTTTCGGGAGCGATACCTACGAGCAGTACTTC.

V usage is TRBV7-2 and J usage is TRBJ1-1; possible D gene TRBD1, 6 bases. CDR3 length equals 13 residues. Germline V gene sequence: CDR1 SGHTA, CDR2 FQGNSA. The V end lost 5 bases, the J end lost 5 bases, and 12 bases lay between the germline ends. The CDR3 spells CASSPQGRTEAFF. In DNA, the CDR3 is TGTGCCAGCAGCCCACAGGGCAGGACTGAAGCTTTCTTT.

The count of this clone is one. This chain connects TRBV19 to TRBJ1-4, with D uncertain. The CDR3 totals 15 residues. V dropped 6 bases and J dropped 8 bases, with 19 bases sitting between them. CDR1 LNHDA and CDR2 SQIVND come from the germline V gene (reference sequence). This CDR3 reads CASRIVRGFGEKLFF. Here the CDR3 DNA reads TGTGCCAGTAGGATCGTACGGGGTTTTGGAGAAAAACTGTTTTTT.